Following are 20 T cell receptor beta chains from one sample sequenced in a study of memory CD4+ T cells and cytomegalovirus serostatus. Sequencing was performed with immunoSEQ multiplex PCR; in TCRdb, only in-frame clones are kept and a portion is missing. The sample holds 55,000 to 65,000 clones, 82% seen once. Single viable CD3+CD4+CD8-CD45RO+ cells were sorted as the memory CD4+ T cells. Material: memory CD4+ T cells from blood. Receptor source: an adult in good health and CMV-seronegative. Some clones in this sample may be carry-over from other donors' samples.

This clone has just one count. The chain couples TRBV7-8 to TRBJ2-3; 9 bases align to TRBD2. The CDR3 contains 15 residues. Trimming removed 5 bases from V and 1 base from J; junction bases left unmatched: 4. Germline CDR1 reads SGHVS; CDR2 reads FQNEAQ. In DNA form, the CDR3 reads TGTGCCAGCAGCACCTCTAGCGGGGGCACAGATACGCAGTATTTT. Its translation: CASSTSSGGTDTQYF. The full variable domain, with the rest looked up from reference TRBV7-8 and TRBJ2-3, is GAGVSQSPRYKVAKRGQDVALRCDPISGHVSLFWYQQALGQGPEFLTYFQNEAQLDKSGLPSDRFFAERPEGSVSTLKIQRTQQEDSAVYLCASSTSSGGTDTQYFGPGTRLTVL.

The V gene is TRBV5-1, the J gene TRBJ1-1; a weak D match, TRBD1 (6 bases). This CDR3 has 13 amino acids. Trimming took 2 bases from V and 4 from J, leaving 9 bases between them. CDR1 and CDR2 (germline): SGHRS, YFSETQ. The CDR3 region is CASSFYRATEAFF. In DNA form, the CDR3 reads TGCGCCAGCAGCTTTTACAGGGCCACTGAAGCTTTCTTT.

This chain links TRBV6-1 with TRBJ1-1; D is ambiguous. V was pared by 9 bases and J by 0 bases, with 8 bases between. The CDR3 spans 12 residues. Germline lookup yields CDR1 MNHNS and CDR2 SASEGT. For the CDR3, the DNA is TGTGCCAGTAAGCCCATGAACACTGAAGCTTTCTTT. This sequence encodes CASKPMNTEAFF.

The chain is built from TRBV18 and TRBJ2-3; 9 nucleotides line up with TRBD2. After removal of 4 bases from V and 6 bases from J, the junction contained 8 bases not matched to a gene. Germline assignment: CDR1 KGHSH and CDR2 LQKENI. The CDR3 sequence is 15 residues long. The CDR3 reads CASSLVAGDGDTQYF. CDR3 nucleotides: TGTGCCAGCTCACTAGTAGCGGGAGATGGGGATACGCAGTATTTT. Based on the CDR3 plus reference TRBV18 and TRBJ2-3, the full variable domain is NAGVMQNPRHLVRRRGQEARLRCSPMKGHSHVYWYRQLPEEGLKFMVYLQKENIIDESGMPKERFSAEFPKEGPSILRIQQVVRGDSAAYFCASSLVAGDGDTQYFGPGTRLTVL.

The chain carries TRBV10-3 and TRBJ2-7; possibly TRBD2 for D (5 bases). Trimming took off 2 bases at V and 6 bases at J, with 17 bases between the two ends. Germline CDR1 ENHRY, CDR2 SYGVKD. This CDR3 contains 15 residues. The CDR3 bases are TGTGCCATCAGTGAGCGACTCGGGTTACGGGGCGAGCAGTACTTC. Protein: CAISERLGLRGEQYF.

This rearrangement joins TRBV7-8 to TRBJ1-4; D might be TRBD1 (6 bases). Germline CDR1 is SGHVS and CDR2 is FQNEAQ. The CDR3 loop spans 17 amino acids. V was cut by 1 base and J by 5 bases, with 17 bases left in between. The CDR3 DNA sequence: TGTGCCAGCAGCTTAGGGGGGGGCGGGACGCCGAATGAAAAACTGTTTTTT. Protein: CASSLGGGGTPNEKLFF.

This sequence joins TRBV11-2 and TRBJ2-7, with 7 bases that match TRBD2. V dropped 5 bases and J dropped 4; count of bases not matched to a gene: 14. CDR3 length: 16 residues. Germline V gene sequence: CDR1 SGHAT, CDR2 FQNNGV. DNA of the CDR3: TGTGCCAGCAGCCCCAGTGGCCAGCGGGGTCTATACGAGCAGTACTTC. This gives the protein CASSPSGQRGLYEQYF.

This clone appeared once. The V call is TRBV14, the J call TRBJ2-7; the match to TRBD1 covers 8 bases. The CDR3 contains 15 residues. The germline V gene encodes CDR1 SGHDN and CDR2 FVKESK. The V segment lost 2 bases and the J segment 2 bases; nucleotides outside the gene matches: 5. The CDR3 region has the DNA TGTGCCAGCAGCCAACTGGGACAGGCAGCCTACGAGCAGTACTTC. Translation gives CASSQLGQAAYEQYF. The entire variable domain, with the rest obtained from reference TRBV14 and TRBJ2-7, is as follows: EAGVTQFPSHSVIEKGQTVTLRCDPISGHDNLYWYRRVMGKEIKFLLHFVKESKQDESGMPNNRFLAERTGGTYSTLKVQPAELEDSGVYFCASSQLGQAAYEQYFGPGTRLTVT.

V is TRBV30 and J is TRBJ1-2, with D unclear. V was trimmed by 1 base and J by 7 bases, leaving 10 bases between them. Germline V CDR1 and CDR2: GTSNPN, SVGIG (reference sequence). This CDR3 spans 12 amino acids. CDR3 nucleotides: TGTGCCTGGAGTGCCTCCGTCGGTGGCTACACCTTC. Its translation is CAWSASVGGYTF.

This clone was counted a few times. The V gene is TRBV5-1, the J gene TRBJ1-5, with 9 bases fitting TRBD1. The trim removed 4 bases at V and 5 bases at J, leaving 4 bases unmatched. Germline assignment: CDR1 SGHRS and CDR2 YFSETQ. The CDR3 covers 14 residues. The chain's CDR3 is CASSPDRGDQPQHF. The DNA of the CDR3 is TGCGCCAGCAGCCCTGACAGGGGGGATCAGCCCCAGCATTTT.

This clone was recorded a few times. The genes are TRBV5-6 and TRBJ2-4; TRBD1 aligns across 7 bases. Trimming took 6 bases from V and 1 from J; bases not matched to a gene: 10. This CDR3 has 16 residues. The germline V gene has CDR1 SGHDT and CDR2 YYEEEE. The CDR3 DNA reads as TGTGCCAGCACCCTAAGGGGGCTCGTCGCCAAAAACATTCAGTACTTC. It yields the protein CASTLRGLVAKNIQYF.

This clone turned up a few times. V is TRBV30 and J is TRBJ1-5; no reliable D call. Trimming took off 3 bases at V and 3 bases at J, with 9 bases between the two ends. Germline values: CDR1 GTSNPN, CDR2 SVGIG (reference sequence). CDR3 length: 13 amino acids. This CDR3 reads CAWRPGVNQPQHF. CDR3 in DNA: TGTGCCTGGAGGCCAGGTGTCAATCAGCCCCAGCATTTT.

This chain connects TRBV28 to TRBJ1-6; 7 nucleotides match TRBD1. Trimming took 3 bases from V and 10 from J; bases not matched to a gene: 6. Germline loops: CDR1 MDHEN, CDR2 SYDVKM. The CDR3 contains 14 residues. CDR3 sequence reads: CASSFRTGRSPLHF. The CDR3 coding sequence is TGTGCCAGCAGTTTCCGGACAGGACGATCACCCCTCCACTTT.

This clone was seen only once. V and J are TRBV5-1 and TRBJ2-7, with D unresolved. Germline assignment: CDR1 SGHRS and CDR2 YFSETQ. V lost 0 bases to trimming and J lost 3 bases, with 7 bases between them. CDR3 size: 13 residues. CDR3 coding DNA: TGCGCCAGCAGCTTGGCCGTCGGCTACGAGCAGTACTTC. Translating it yields CASSLAVGYEQYF.

This rearrangement joins TRBV6-6 to TRBJ1-1; maybe TRBD1 (6 bases). V lost 7 bases, J lost 8 bases, and 11 bases lay in between. Germline lookup yields CDR1 MNHNY and CDR2 SVGAGI (reference sequence). The CDR3 sequence is 11 residues long. The CDR3 spells CASIKTGEAFF. CDR3 sequence (DNA): TGTGCCAGCATCAAGACAGGAGAAGCTTTCTTT.

This sequence joins TRBV7-2 and TRBJ2-1; a possible D gene is TRBD2 (6 bases). There are 16 residues in the CDR3. Trimming took off 5 bases at V and 7 bases at J, with 21 bases between the two ends. Germline loops: CDR1 SGHTA, CDR2 FQGNSA. The CDR3 loop reads CASSINRGSSRNEQFF. The CDR3 region has the DNA TGTGCCAGCAGCATCAATCGGGGGTCCTCGCGTAATGAGCAGTTCTTC.

The CDR3 DNA reads as TGTGCCAGCAGTACTGGACAGCAAGCAAACACCATATATTTT. Translated: CASSTGQQANTIYF. V and J are TRBV6-5 and TRBJ1-3; weak D call: TRBD1 (6 bases). The CDR3 is 14 residues long. V was trimmed by 5 bases and J by 6 bases, leaving 14 bases between them. The germline V gene encodes CDR1 MNHEY and CDR2 SVGAGI.

V usage is TRBV7-2 and J usage is TRBJ1-2; D unclear. The V gene lost 6 bases and the J gene lost 3 bases, with 14 bases spanning the gap. The CDR3 runs 14 residues. Germline CDR1 is SGHTA and CDR2 is FQGNSA. Written as DNA, the CDR3 is TGTGCCAGCAGGTCGGGGTCCGGCCACTATGGCTACACCTTC. It encodes CASRSGSGHYGYTF.

This chain links TRBV6-1 with TRBJ2-3; no definite D call. V lost 1 base and J 2 bases, leaving 4 bases between the germline ends. This CDR3 comprises 13 residues. The germline V gene has CDR1 MNHNS and CDR2 SASEGT. This CDR3 reads CASSEVTTDTQYF. For the CDR3, the DNA is TGTGCCAGCAGTGAAGTGACCACAGATACGCAGTATTTT.

V and J are TRBV19 and TRBJ2-3; weak D call: TRBD2 (5 bases). Per germline, CDR1 LNHDA and CDR2 SQIVND (reference sequence). This CDR3 contains 14 residues. V gave up 4 bases and J gave up 2 bases, with 10 bases separating them. CDR3 in amino acids: CASSSRLPTDTQYF. The CDR3 DNA reads TGTGCCAGTAGTAGCAGACTACCCACAGATACGCAGTATTTT.